These 14 T cell receptor beta chains came from one sample sequenced in a study of T cells in Graves' hyperthyroidism and ophthalmopathy (dated by TCRdb to the late 2010s). The library was produced with multiplex PCR. Sequenced using an Illumina HiSeq 2000. TCR beta CDR3 regions were amplified from RNA transcripts. A first-round RT-PCR of the TCR CDR3 used the HTBI primer set with the Qiagen OneStep RT-PCR kit. TCRdb itself trimmed the public reads at Q25 with fastp, ran MiXCR and retained productive beta chains. Rows with a matching CDR3 protein are joined into one entry that keeps the most common DNA and genes. The sample includes hundreds of thousands of distinct CDR3 sequences, with approximately 14% observed a single time. Roughly an eighth of the sample is taken by the ten largest. The sequenced sample was blood. These receptors came from a man aged 18 to 29 with Graves' ophthalmopathy.

The table lists this clonotype with many counts. The chain couples TRBV6-1 to TRBJ1-2; maybe TRBD1 (6 bases). This CDR3 has 15 amino acids. The germline gives CDR1 MNHNS, CDR2 SASEGT. V lost 1 base, J lost 3 bases, and 12 bases lay in between. This chain's CDR3 is CASSEDRGVDYGYTF. The CDR3 DNA reads TGTGCCAGCAGTGAAGATAGGGGGGTCGACTATGGCTACACCTTC.

This clonotype appeared a few times. This chain connects TRBV6-1 to TRBJ2-1, with D tentatively TRBD1 (5 bases). V lost 5 bases and J 12 bases, leaving 17 bases between the germline ends. Germline-derived CDR1 and CDR2 are MNHNS and SASEGT. This CDR3 is built from 13 residues. The CDR3 loop is CASSTRQFSGQFF. As DNA, the CDR3 is TGTGCCAGCAGTACCAGACAGTTCTCAGGGCAGTTCTTC.

This clonotype occurred a few times. The chain couples TRBV9 to TRBJ2-1, with D possibly matching TRBD2 (7 bases). This CDR3 contains 18 residues. CDR1 is SGDLS and CDR2 is YYNGEE in the germline V gene. Trimming took 4 bases from V and 4 from J, leaving 24 bases between them. The CDR3 coding sequence is TGTGCCAGCAGCAGCGTAGTCAAAAGGGGGGGGACTTACAATGAGCAGTTCTTC. This translates into CASSSVVKRGGTYNEQFF.

There are many counts of this clonotype. The rearrangement links TRBV5-1 to TRBJ2-7; 7 bases agree with TRBD1. Germline V lookup: CDR1 SGHRS, CDR2 YFSETQ. V dropped 4 bases and J dropped 4; count of bases not matched to a gene: 11. The CDR3 contains 15 residues. CDR3 DNA sequence: TGCGCCAGCAGCCTGGATGGACAGGAACCATACGAGCAGTACTTC. It specifies CASSLDGQEPYEQYF.

This clonotype was detected many times. This rearrangement joins TRBV7-9 to TRBJ2-1; 10 positions agree with TRBD2. V dropped 4 bases and J dropped 8; count of bases not matched to a gene: 8. The germline V gene encodes CDR1 SEHNR and CDR2 FQNEAQ (reference sequence). This CDR3 comprises 15 residues. As DNA, the CDR3 is TGTGCCAGCAGCTCCCAAGCGGGAGGGCTTTATGAGCAGTTCTTC. Translation: CASSSQAGGLYEQFF.

This clonotype was observed many times. As DNA, the CDR3 is TGTGCCAGCAGTCGGGACTACACAGATACGCAGTATTTT. Translating gives CASSRDYTDTQYF. The rearrangement joins TRBV2 to TRBJ2-3; the match to TRBD2 covers 7 bases. Per germline, CDR1 SNHLY and CDR2 FYNNEI. CDR3 size: 13 residues. The junction had 1 base not matched to a gene; V was cut back by 5 bases and J by 2 bases.

At least ten counts were recorded for this clonotype. The chain joins TRBV6-2 or TRBV6-3 to TRBJ2-1, with 9 bases identical to TRBD2. CDR3 length: 16 residues. The V gene's germline CDR1 is MNHEY and CDR2 SVGEGT. The V segment lost 7 bases and the J segment 3 bases; nucleotides outside the gene matches: 10. Written as DNA, the CDR3 is TGTGCCAGCATGGTAGTAGCGGGGGAATTCTACAATGAGCAGTTCTTC. Its translation is CASMVVAGEFYNEQFF.

In its sample, this clonotype was seen many times. The V and J genes are TRBV7-9 and TRBJ2-3, with 8 bases aligning to TRBD2. V gave up 3 bases and J gave up 6 bases; unmatched junction bases: 11. This CDR3 comprises 16 residues. Germline-derived CDR1 and CDR2 are SEHNR and FQNEAQ (reference sequence). CDR3: CASSFSGGGSPDTQYF. CDR3 in DNA: TGTGCCAGCAGCTTTTCGGGCGGGGGGTCCCCGGATACGCAGTATTTT.

This clonotype was counted a few times. This chain uses TRBV27 with TRBJ1-2; no clear D. Between the trimmed V and J ends, which lost 5 bases and 2 bases, there was a span of 9 bases. Looked up from germline, CDR1 is MNHEY and CDR2 is SMNVEV (reference sequence). The length of the CDR3 is 13 residues. The CDR3 nucleotides read TGTGCCAGCAGTGATGGTGGGAACTATGGCTACACCTTC. Translating gives CASSDGGNYGYTF.

The gene calls are TRBV6-1 and TRBJ1-4; D might be TRBD1 (5 bases). Trimming removed 6 bases at V and 4 bases at J, with 12 bases between. This CDR3 contains 14 residues. Germline CDR1 and CDR2: MNHNS and SASEGT. Written as DNA, the CDR3 is TGTGCCAGCAGGGAGACAGATATTAATGAAAAACTGTTTTTT. It yields the protein CASRETDINEKLFF.

This clonotype showed up many times. The J gene is TRBJ1-1, the V gene TRBV11-1, with D perhaps matching TRBD1 (5 bases). Germline CDR1 and CDR2: SGHAT and FQDESV (reference sequence). This CDR3 spans 12 amino acids. V dropped 7 bases and J dropped 10 bases, with 16 bases sitting between them. The CDR3 region is CASTAYSTAAFF. CDR3 bases: TGTGCCAGCACCGCTTATTCGACAGCAGCTTTCTTT.

This clonotype came up many times. The rearrangement uses TRBV2 and TRBJ1-5; D possibly corresponds to TRBD1 (6 bases). Trimming took off 3 bases at V and 4 bases at J, with 13 bases between the two ends. The CDR3 spans 15 residues. CDR1 SNHLY and CDR2 FYNNEI come from the germline V gene. The CDR3 DNA follows: TGTGCCAGCAGTGAGACCAGGGGATGGAATCAGCCCCAGCATTTT. It specifies CASSETRGWNQPQHF.

This clonotype was observed many times. The rearrangement links TRBV20-1 to TRBJ2-1; D ambiguous. V lost 0 bases, J lost 7 bases, and 19 bases lay in between. Germline loops: CDR1 DFQATT, CDR2 SNEGSKA (reference sequence). The CDR3 has 16 amino acids. In DNA form, the CDR3 reads TGCAGTGCTAGAGACCTCGGTTGGCGGTTAGGGAATGAGCAGTTCTTC. Translation: CSARDLGWRLGNEQFF.

This clonotype was recorded many times. The V gene is TRBV5-4, the J gene TRBJ1-2; possibly TRBD1 for D (5 bases). The CDR3 totals 14 residues. CDR1 SGHNT and CDR2 YYREEE come from the germline V gene (reference sequence). The ends were cut back, 0 bases at V and 2 bases at J, with 8 bases in the middle. In DNA, the CDR3 is TGTGCCAGCAGCTTGGGGACACAAAACTATGGCTACACCTTC. As protein: CASSLGTQNYGYTF.